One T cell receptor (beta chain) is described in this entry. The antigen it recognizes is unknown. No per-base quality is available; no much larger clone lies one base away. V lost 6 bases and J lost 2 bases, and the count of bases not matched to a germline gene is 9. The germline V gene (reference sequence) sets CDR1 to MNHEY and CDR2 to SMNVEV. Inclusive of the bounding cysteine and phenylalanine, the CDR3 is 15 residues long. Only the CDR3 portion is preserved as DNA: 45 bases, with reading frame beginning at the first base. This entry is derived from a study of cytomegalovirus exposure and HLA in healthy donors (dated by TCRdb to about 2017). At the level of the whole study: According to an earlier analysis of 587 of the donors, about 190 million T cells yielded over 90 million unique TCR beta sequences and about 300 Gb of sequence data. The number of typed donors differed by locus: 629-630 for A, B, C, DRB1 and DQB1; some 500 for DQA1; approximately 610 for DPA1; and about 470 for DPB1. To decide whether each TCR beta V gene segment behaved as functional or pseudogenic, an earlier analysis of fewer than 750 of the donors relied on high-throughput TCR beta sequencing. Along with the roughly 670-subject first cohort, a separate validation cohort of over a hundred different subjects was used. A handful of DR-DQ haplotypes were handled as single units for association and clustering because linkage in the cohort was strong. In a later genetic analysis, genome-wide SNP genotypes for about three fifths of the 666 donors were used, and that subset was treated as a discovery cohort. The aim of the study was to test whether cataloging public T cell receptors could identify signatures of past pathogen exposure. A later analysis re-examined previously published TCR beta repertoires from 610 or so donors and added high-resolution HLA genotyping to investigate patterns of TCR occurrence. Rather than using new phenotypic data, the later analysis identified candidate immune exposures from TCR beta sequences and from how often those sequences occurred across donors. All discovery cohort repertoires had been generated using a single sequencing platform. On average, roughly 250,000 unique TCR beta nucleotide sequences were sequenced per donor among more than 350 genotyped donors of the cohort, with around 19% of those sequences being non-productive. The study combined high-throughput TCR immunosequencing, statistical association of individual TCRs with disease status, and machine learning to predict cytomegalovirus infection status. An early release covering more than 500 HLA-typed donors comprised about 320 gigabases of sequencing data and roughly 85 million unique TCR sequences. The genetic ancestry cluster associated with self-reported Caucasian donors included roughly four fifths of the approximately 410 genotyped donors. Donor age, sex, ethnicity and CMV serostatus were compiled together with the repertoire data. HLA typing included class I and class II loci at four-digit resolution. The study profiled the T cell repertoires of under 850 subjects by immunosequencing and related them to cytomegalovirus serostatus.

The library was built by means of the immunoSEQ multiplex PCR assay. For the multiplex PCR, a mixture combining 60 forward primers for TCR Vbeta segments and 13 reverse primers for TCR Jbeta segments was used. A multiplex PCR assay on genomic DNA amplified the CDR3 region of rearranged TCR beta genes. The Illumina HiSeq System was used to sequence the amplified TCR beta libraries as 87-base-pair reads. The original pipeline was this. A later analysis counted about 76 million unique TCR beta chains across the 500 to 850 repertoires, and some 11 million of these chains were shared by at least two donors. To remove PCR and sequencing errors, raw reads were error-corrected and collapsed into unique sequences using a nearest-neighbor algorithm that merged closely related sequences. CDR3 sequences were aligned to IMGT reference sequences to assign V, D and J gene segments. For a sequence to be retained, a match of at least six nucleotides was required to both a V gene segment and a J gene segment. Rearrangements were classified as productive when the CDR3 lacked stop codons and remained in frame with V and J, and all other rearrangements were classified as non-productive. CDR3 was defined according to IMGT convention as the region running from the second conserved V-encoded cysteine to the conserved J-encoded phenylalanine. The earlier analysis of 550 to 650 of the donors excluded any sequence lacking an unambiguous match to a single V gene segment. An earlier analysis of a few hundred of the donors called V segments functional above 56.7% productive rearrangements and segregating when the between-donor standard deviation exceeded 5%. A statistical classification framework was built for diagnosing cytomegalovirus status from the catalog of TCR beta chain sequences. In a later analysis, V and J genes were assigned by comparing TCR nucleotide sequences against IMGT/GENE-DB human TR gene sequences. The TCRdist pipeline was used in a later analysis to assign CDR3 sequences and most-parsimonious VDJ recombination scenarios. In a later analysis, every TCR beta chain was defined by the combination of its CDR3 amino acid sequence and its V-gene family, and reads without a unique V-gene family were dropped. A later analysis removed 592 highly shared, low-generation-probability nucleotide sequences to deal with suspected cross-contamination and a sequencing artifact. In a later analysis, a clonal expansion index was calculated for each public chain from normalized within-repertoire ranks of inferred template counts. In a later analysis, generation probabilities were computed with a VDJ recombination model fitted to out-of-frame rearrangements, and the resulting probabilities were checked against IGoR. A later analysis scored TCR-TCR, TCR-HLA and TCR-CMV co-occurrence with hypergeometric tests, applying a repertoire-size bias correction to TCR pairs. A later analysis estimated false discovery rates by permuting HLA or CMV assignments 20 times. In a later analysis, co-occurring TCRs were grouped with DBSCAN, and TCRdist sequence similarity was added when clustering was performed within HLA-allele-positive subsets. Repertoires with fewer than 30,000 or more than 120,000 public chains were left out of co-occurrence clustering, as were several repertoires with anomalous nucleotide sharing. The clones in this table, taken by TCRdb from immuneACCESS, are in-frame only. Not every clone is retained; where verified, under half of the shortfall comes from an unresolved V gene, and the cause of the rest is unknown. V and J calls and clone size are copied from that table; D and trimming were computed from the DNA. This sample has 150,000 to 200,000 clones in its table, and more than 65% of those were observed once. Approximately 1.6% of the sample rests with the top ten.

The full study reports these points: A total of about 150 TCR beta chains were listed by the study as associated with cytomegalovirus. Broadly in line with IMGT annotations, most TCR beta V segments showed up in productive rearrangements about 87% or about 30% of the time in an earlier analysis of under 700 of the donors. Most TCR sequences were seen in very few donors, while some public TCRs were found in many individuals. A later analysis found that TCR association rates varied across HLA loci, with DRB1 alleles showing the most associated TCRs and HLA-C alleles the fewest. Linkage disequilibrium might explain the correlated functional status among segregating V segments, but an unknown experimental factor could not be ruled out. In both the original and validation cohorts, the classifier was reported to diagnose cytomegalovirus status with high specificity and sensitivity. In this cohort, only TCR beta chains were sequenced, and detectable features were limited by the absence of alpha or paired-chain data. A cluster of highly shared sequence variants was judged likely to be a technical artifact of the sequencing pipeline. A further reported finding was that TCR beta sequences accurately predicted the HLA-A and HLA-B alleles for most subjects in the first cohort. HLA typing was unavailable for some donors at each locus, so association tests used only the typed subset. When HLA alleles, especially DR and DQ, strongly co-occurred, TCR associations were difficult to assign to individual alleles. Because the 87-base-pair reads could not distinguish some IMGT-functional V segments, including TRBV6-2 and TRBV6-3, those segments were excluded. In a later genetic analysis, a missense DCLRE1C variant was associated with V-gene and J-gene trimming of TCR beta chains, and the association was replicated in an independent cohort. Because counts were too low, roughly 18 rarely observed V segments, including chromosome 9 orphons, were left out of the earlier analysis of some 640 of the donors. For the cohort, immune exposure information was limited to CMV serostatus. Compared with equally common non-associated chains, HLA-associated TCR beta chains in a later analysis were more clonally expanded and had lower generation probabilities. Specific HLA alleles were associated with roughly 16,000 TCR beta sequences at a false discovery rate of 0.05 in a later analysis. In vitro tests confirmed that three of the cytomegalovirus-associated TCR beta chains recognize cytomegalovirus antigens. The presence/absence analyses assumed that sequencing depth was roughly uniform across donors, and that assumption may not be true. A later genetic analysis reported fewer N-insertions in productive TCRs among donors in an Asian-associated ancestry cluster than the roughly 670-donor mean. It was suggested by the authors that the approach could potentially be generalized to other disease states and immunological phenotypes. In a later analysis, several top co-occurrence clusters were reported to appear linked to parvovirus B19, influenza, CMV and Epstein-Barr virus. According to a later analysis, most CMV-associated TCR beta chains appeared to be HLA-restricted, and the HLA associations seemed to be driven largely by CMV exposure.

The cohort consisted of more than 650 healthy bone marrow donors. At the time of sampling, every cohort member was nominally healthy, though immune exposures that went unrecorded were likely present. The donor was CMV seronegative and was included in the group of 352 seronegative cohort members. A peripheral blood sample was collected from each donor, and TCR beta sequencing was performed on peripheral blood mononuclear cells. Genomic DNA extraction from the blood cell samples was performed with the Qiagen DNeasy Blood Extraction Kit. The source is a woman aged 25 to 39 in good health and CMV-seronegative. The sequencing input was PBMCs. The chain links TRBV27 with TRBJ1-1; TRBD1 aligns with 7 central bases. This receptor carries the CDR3 CASRKGAAINTEAFF. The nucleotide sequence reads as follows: TGTGCCAGCAGGAAGGGGGCCGCGATCAACACTGAAGCTTTCTTT.